Each of the 4 T cell receptor beta chains below was sequenced from the same sample in a study of identical twins. TCRdb redid the calling of the 5' RACE reads with MiXCR, one entry per CDR3 protein. This sample has about 1.7 million distinct CDR3 sequences; about 30% occur once, and the top ten carry less than 0.35%. Sequenced material: cord blood. The receptors here all came from a newborn girl in good health.

The J gene is TRBJ1-2, the V gene TRBV20-1; D not resolved. CDR1 and CDR2 (germline): DFQATT, SNEGSKA (reference sequence). V was shortened by 3 bases and J by 4 bases, with 9 bases between the two germline ends. There are 12 residues in the CDR3. The DNA of the CDR3 is TGCAGTGCTAGGGAGGACTCCTATGGCTACACCTTC. Its translation: CSAREDSYGYTF.

The rearrangement joins TRBV4-1 to TRBJ2-1; D may be TRBD1 (5 bases). V lost 4 bases and J lost 10, with 14 bases in between. The CDR3 length is 13 residues. Germline CDR1 MGHRA, CDR2 YSYEKL. The CDR3 loop is CASSPRVRNEQFF. In DNA, the CDR3 is TGCGCCAGCAGCCCCAGGGTTCGCAACGAGCAGTTCTTC.

This clonotype has a single count. A much larger clone differs from this one at a single base, so this may be a read error. The chain has TRBV7-7 and TRBJ2-2; 7 positions agree with TRBD2. This CDR3 region has 15 residues. V was clipped by 5 bases and J by 2 bases; unmatched bases: 5. Germline-derived CDR1 and CDR2 are SSHAT and FNYEAQ (reference sequence). CDR3 region: CASSTGTTNTGELFF. CDR3 nucleotide sequence: TGTGCCAGCAGCACCGGGACTACCAACACCGGGGAGCTGTTTTTT.

V usage is TRBV28 and J usage is TRBJ1-4, with D unclear. The V and J ends lost 7 bases and 0 bases respectively, with 9 bases between them. Looked up from germline, CDR1 is MDHEN and CDR2 is SYDVKM. This CDR3 region has 14 residues. The CDR3 DNA reads as TGTGCCAGCAACGGGTTTGCAACTAATGAAAAACTGTTTTTT. This encodes CASNGFATNEKLFF.